The clone carrying this T cell receptor beta chain occurred many times. The target antigen is unknown. The sample belongs to a study of lung T cells in sarcoidosis with Löfgren's syndrome. TCRdb analysed the reads with MiXCR anew, one entry per CDR3 protein. This table has tens of thousands of distinct CDR3 sequences, approximately 22% appearing once. V was pared by 6 bases and J by 6 bases, with 23 bases between. CDR3 length: 16 amino acids. Germline V gene lookup returns CDR1 MDHEN and CDR2 SYDVKM. General study points: Shared TRAV12-1 and TRBV2 CDR3 motifs were reported across several patients.

The rearrangement uses TRBV28 and TRBJ1-1, with D tentatively TRBD1 (6 bases). The source of this sequence is a human donor with sarcoidosis (Löfgren's syndrome or another form), or a control subject (not recorded which). Sequencing used CD4+ T cells from PBMCs. The DNA of the CDR3 is TGTGCCAGCAGGATTAGAGGAGGGGGGACAAAGTCTGAAGCTTTCTTT. Its protein is CASRIRGGGTKSEAFF.